A single sample gave rise to the 18 T cell receptor beta chains below, sequenced in a study of cytomegalovirus exposure and HLA in healthy donors. Researchers ran the PCR with 60 Vbeta and 13 Jbeta primers. Some clones are missing from TCRdb's copy, which holds only in-frame ones; the method was immunoSEQ multiplex PCR. In total, the table holds 150,000 to 200,000 clones. The sequenced material came from PBMCs. These receptors all stem from a boy younger than 18 in good health and CMV-seronegative.

The V gene is TRBV9, the J gene TRBJ1-1, with 9 bases aligning to TRBD1. This CDR3 comprises 15 residues. Losses at the gene ends were 3 bases for V and 3 bases for J; bases not matched to a gene: 6. Germline CDR1 SGDLS, CDR2 YYNGEE. CDR3 sequence: CASSEGQGGDTEAFF. The DNA of the CDR3 is TGTGCCAGCAGCGAGGGACAGGGCGGGGACACTGAAGCTTTCTTT.

This chain connects TRBV11-2 to TRBJ2-5, with 10 bases fitting TRBD2. This CDR3 has 15 amino acids. V dropped 5 bases and J dropped 5; count of bases not matched to a gene: 8. Germline V gene lookup returns CDR1 SGHAT and CDR2 FQNNGV. Written as DNA, the CDR3 is TGTGCCAGCAGCACGCCTAGCGGGGGTGGCGAGACCCAGTACTTC. Its protein product is CASSTPSGGGETQYF.

The DNA of the CDR3 is TGTGCCAGCAGCGTAGTAGCTAGCGGGGGCGGAAGCTCCTACAATGAGCAGTTCTTC. Amino acids: CASSVVASGGGSSYNEQFF. V and J are TRBV9 and TRBJ2-1, with 10 bases that match TRBD2. This CDR3 comprises 19 residues. V was pared by 0 bases and J by 0 bases, with 9 bases of the junction left unmatched. Germline CDR1 and CDR2: SGDLS and YYNGEE.

The chain combines TRBV18 with TRBJ1-4; 10 bases align to TRBD1. CDR3 length: 18 amino acids. J lost 6 bases, V lost 6 bases, and 16 bases had no gene match. Germline V gene sequence: CDR1 KGHSH, CDR2 LQKENI. The CDR3 sequence is CASSMGTGALELDEKLFF. The CDR3 DNA reads TGTGCCAGCTCTATGGGGACAGGGGCTCTAGAATTGGATGAAAAACTGTTTTTT.

Points on this clone: Other DNA variants within this sample encode the same CDR3. The chain combines TRBV18 with TRBJ2-3, with no clear D. The CDR3 contains 13 residues. Trimming took 1 base from V and 1 from J, leaving 3 bases between them. The germline gives CDR1 KGHSH, CDR2 LQKENI. The CDR3 reads CASSPRGTDTQYF. For the CDR3, the DNA is TGTGCCAGCTCACCACGAGGCACAGATACGCAGTATTTT. Complete variable domain (other parts from reference TRBV18 and TRBJ2-3): NAGVMQNPRHLVRRRGQEARLRCSPMKGHSHVYWYRQLPEEGLKFMVYLQKENIIDESGMPKERFSAEFPKEGPSILRIQQVVRGDSAAYFCASSPRGTDTQYFGPGTRLTVL.

The V and J genes are TRBV6-4 and TRBJ2-1; D unclear. CDR3 length: 15 residues. Germline loops: CDR1 MRHNA, CDR2 SNTAGT. The ends were cut back, 0 bases at V and 0 bases at J, with 6 bases in the middle. For the CDR3, the DNA is TGTGCCAGCAGTGACTCACCCGGCTCCTACAATGAGCAGTTCTTC. Translation gives CASSDSPGSYNEQFF.

J is TRBJ1-5 and V is TRBV6-1; 8 nucleotides align to TRBD1. In germline, CDR1 is MNHNS, CDR2 SASEGT. Trimming at V came to 3 bases and at J to 7 bases, leaving 5 bases not matched to a gene. This CDR3 has 14 amino acids. CDR3 amino acids: CASSETDRVQPQHF. The CDR3 region has the DNA TGTGCCAGCAGTGAGACGGACAGGGTACAGCCCCAGCATTTT.

This sequence joins TRBV6-5 and TRBJ1-5, with 12 bases identical to TRBD1. Germline V gene sequence: CDR1 MNHEY, CDR2 SVGAGI. With V trimmed by 6 bases and J by 7 bases, 7 bases remained unmatched. This CDR3 has 15 amino acids. The CDR3: CASRTGTGGGQPQHF. The CDR3 region has the DNA TGTGCCAGCAGAACCGGGACAGGGGGCGGGCAGCCCCAGCATTTT.

The J gene is TRBJ1-1, the V gene TRBV5-1, with 7 bases fitting TRBD1. CDR3 length: 15 amino acids. V lost 1 base, J lost 2 bases, and 5 bases stayed unmatched. Looked up from germline, CDR1 is SGHRS and CDR2 is YFSETQ. This chain's CDR3 is CASSLRGTDNTEAFF. DNA for the CDR3: TGCGCCAGCAGCTTGCGAGGGACAGACAACACTGAAGCTTTCTTT.

The rearrangement links TRBV10-2 to TRBJ2-1; 9 bases are a match to TRBD2. Per germline, CDR1 WSHSY and CDR2 SAAADI. The CDR3 is made up of 16 amino acids. The V gene end was trimmed by 7 bases and the J gene end by 4 bases; junction bases not matched to a gene: 11. The DNA for the CDR3 is TGCGCCAGCATCTATAACCGGACTAGCGCGTACAATGAGCAGTTCTTC. It specifies CASIYNRTSAYNEQFF.

The CDR3 nucleotides read TGTGCCAGTAGTCCGGCAGGGGGCATAACGAATGAGCAGTTCTTC. It codes for CASSPAGGITNEQFF. The rearrangement uses TRBV19 and TRBJ2-1, with 8 bases aligning to TRBD1. With 5 bases clipped from V and 7 bases from J, the junction kept 10 bases outside the gene matches. Germline V lookup: CDR1 LNHDA, CDR2 SQIVND (reference sequence). This CDR3 comprises 15 residues.

This rearrangement joins TRBV9 to TRBJ2-3; D is unresolved. CDR3 length equals 14 residues. The V end was cut by 2 bases, the J end by 0 bases, with 7 bases between. Per germline, CDR1 SGDLS and CDR2 YYNGEE. In nucleotides, the CDR3 is TGTGCCAGCAGCGTTCGCGGAAGCACAGATACGCAGTATTTT. It specifies CASSVRGSTDTQYF.

This sequence joins TRBV29-1 and TRBJ1-3; D call uncertain. This CDR3 has 14 residues. V was shortened by 4 bases and J by 0 bases, with 10 bases between the two germline ends. Germline V gene data show CDR1 as SQVTM and CDR2 as ANQGSEA. The CDR3 loop reads CSVGHGLSGNTIYF. The CDR3 region has the DNA TGCAGCGTTGGACATGGTCTCTCTGGAAACACCATATATTTT. The whole variable domain, filled in from reference TRBV29-1 and TRBJ1-3, reads SAVISQKPSRDICQRGTSLTIQCQVDSQVTMMFWYRQQPGQSLTLIATANQGSEATYESGFVIDKFPISRPNLTFSTLTVSNMSPEDSSIYLCSVGHGLSGNTIYFGEGSWLTVV.

The chain is built from TRBV6-6 and TRBJ1-1; D unclear. The germline V gene has CDR1 MNHNY and CDR2 SVGAGI (reference sequence). This CDR3 is built from 12 residues. V shed 7 bases and J shed 5 bases, with 11 bases lying between them. CDR3 residues: CASTSRWTEAFF. In DNA, the CDR3 is TGTGCCAGCACATCGAGATGGACTGAAGCTTTCTTT.

This chain joins TRBV6-5 and TRBJ1-3; D gene ambiguous. Trimming removed 0 bases at V and 7 bases at J, with 13 bases between. The germline V gene has CDR1 MNHEY and CDR2 SVGAGI. The CDR3 has 15 residues. CDR3 residues: CASSYSGGRGNTIYF. DNA for the CDR3: TGTGCCAGCAGTTACTCGGGCGGCCGAGGGAACACCATATATTTT.

The V gene is TRBV15, the J gene TRBJ1-3; 7 bases align to TRBD1. Unmatched junction bases numbered 8, after V lost 1 base and J lost 5 bases. The V gene's germline CDR1 is LNHNV and CDR2 YYDKDF (reference sequence). The CDR3 runs 16 residues. In nucleotides, the CDR3 is TGTGCCACCAGCAGAGTACGGAGACAGGGAAGAAACACCATATATTTT. Amino acids: CATSRVRRQGRNTIYF. The full variable domain, its missing parts supplied by reference TRBV15 and TRBJ1-3, is DAMVIQNPRYQVTQFGKPVTLSCSQTLNHNVMYWYQQKSSQAPKLLFHYYDKDFNNEADTPDNFQSRRPNTSFCFLDIRSPGLGDTAMYLCATSRVRRQGRNTIYFGEGSWLTVV.

The CDR3 region has the DNA TGTGCCAGTAGCACCTTACCTAGCGGGGGGGCGAGAGATACGCAGTATTTT. It encodes CASSTLPSGGARDTQYF. The chain has TRBV19 and TRBJ2-3, with 12 bases matching TRBD2. Germline V gene data show CDR1 as LNHDA and CDR2 as SQIVND (reference sequence). The length of the CDR3 is 17 residues. The V gene end was trimmed by 6 bases and the J gene end by 5 bases; junction bases not matched to a gene: 12.

The chain recombines TRBV6-5 with TRBJ2-7; D possibly corresponds to TRBD1 (6 bases). Trimming removed 2 bases from V and 6 bases from J, with 17 bases in between. Germline loops: CDR1 MNHEY, CDR2 SVGAGI. This CDR3 is 15 amino acids long. CDR3: CASSYNWATGTEQYF. CDR3 DNA sequence: TGTGCCAGCAGTTACAATTGGGCGACAGGAACCGAGCAGTACTTC.